This TCR beta chain was recorded in a study of shared clonotypes between healthy human individuals. Regarding the study as a whole: Memory subsets generally showed smaller estimated richness than naive subsets did. Compared with clonotypes that all four donors shared, non-shared clonotypes had lower generation probabilities.

Germline CDR1 is SNHLY and CDR2 is FYNNEI. V lost 5 bases to trimming and J lost 2 bases; unmatched junction nucleotides: 1. The length of the CDR3 is 13 residues. Profiled with immunoSEQ multiplex PCR; TCRdb holds only in-frame clones, not every one. The repertoire holds approximately 2,300,000 clones, 85% to 95% seen once, with around 0.38% in the top ten. In regard to this clone: Antigen specificity is unknown.

The sample comprised naive CD4+ T cells from PBMCs. Subset indicated: CD45RA+ positively selected. The TCR was taken from a man between 18 and 35 years old in good health. Some clones in this sample may be carry-over from other donors' samples. The rearrangement joins TRBV2 to TRBJ2-7, with TRBD2 identical over 9 bases. As DNA, the CDR3 is TGTGCCAGCAGTCGGACTAGCGCCTACGAGCAGTACTTC. This gives the protein CASSRTSAYEQYF.